The 16 T cell receptor beta chains listed next were all sequenced from one sample in a study of response to subunit inactivated influenza vaccine. TCRdb ran MiXCR on the RT-PCR reads and lists one entry per CDR3 protein. The table lists more than 550,000 distinct CDR3 sequences, 12% of them singletons. Sequences were derived from PBMCs from blood, sampled on the day of vaccination. The receptor set was obtained from a man in his forties or fifties who received an inactivated influenza vaccine.

This clonotype was counted ten times or more. The chain couples TRBV4-3 to TRBJ2-3; D is unresolved. Germline lookup yields CDR1 LGHNA and CDR2 YSLEER. The CDR3 has 14 residues. Trimming removed 3 bases at V and 0 bases at J, with 7 bases between. For the CDR3, the DNA is TGCGCCAGCAGCCAGCGGAGTAGCACAGATACGCAGTATTTT. Protein sequence: CASSQRSSTDTQYF.

The CDR3 DNA follows: TGCAGCGTTGGAGGGACTAGCGGGAGTGGAGAGACCCAGTACTTC. Its translation: CSVGGTSGSGETQYF. J is TRBJ2-5 and V is TRBV29-1, with TRBD2 identical over 14 bases. Germline assignment: CDR1 SQVTM and CDR2 ANQGSEA. J was trimmed by 4 bases and V by 4 bases; bases with no gene match: 5. The CDR3 consists of 15 residues.

The rearrangement joins TRBV20-1 to TRBJ1-1; D gene unclear. V lost 7 bases, J lost 4 bases, and 10 bases lay in between. Germline V CDR1 and CDR2: DFQATT, SNEGSKA (reference sequence). The CDR3 has 11 amino acids. CDR3 protein: CSVGRSTEAFF. For the CDR3, the DNA is TGCAGTGTAGGCCGGAGCACTGAAGCTTTCTTT.

This clonotype has more than one count but fewer than ten. V and J are TRBV20-1 and TRBJ2-6, with unresolved D. This CDR3 comprises 14 residues. Germline CDR1 is DFQATT and CDR2 is SNEGSKA (reference sequence). Trimming cost V 5 bases and J 0 bases, with 8 bases left between them. In nucleotides, the CDR3 is TGCAGTGCTCAAGTACTCTCTGGGGCCAACGTCCTGACTTTC. Translation gives CSAQVLSGANVLTF.

The gene calls are TRBV20-1 and TRBJ2-7; D is ambiguous. CDR3 length: 11 residues. The germline V gene encodes CDR1 DFQATT and CDR2 SNEGSKA (reference sequence). V was pared by 5 bases and J by 4 bases, with 9 bases between. CDR3 protein: CSAGLVYEQYF. CDR3 DNA sequence: TGCAGTGCTGGGCTGGTTTACGAGCAGTACTTC.

This clonotype was seen a handful of times. The chain uses TRBV5-6 and TRBJ2-2; weak D call: TRBD2 (5 bases). V was clipped by 4 bases and J by 6 bases, with 13 bases between them. The CDR3 contains 14 residues. The germline gives CDR1 SGHDT, CDR2 YYEEEE. The CDR3 DNA is TGTGCCAGCAGCCGGGGAACCCGGTCCGGGGAGCTGTTTTTT. Its translation: CASSRGTRSGELFF.

This clonotype has more than one count but fewer than ten. V usage is TRBV12-3 or TRBV12-4 and J usage is TRBJ1-5; TRBD1 might be the D (6 bases). With 6 bases removed from V and 6 bases from J, the gap between germline ends came to 9 bases. This CDR3 contains 12 residues. Written as DNA, the CDR3 is TGTGCCAGCAGCGTACAGGGTCAGCCCCAGCATTTT. Amino acids: CASSVQGQPQHF.

In its sample, this clonotype was seen a few times. The chain links TRBV6-5 to TRBJ2-1, with TRBD1 matching 8 bases. Germline CDR1 MNHEY, CDR2 SVGAGI. This CDR3 is built from 14 residues. The trim removed 4 bases at V and 8 bases at J, leaving 7 bases unmatched. CDR3 coding DNA: TGTGCCAGCAGTTTCGGACAGGGAAGGTATGAGCAGTTCTTC. It encodes CASSFGQGRYEQFF.

Ten or more counts support this clonotype. The chain carries TRBV3-1 and TRBJ2-7; D is ambiguous. The V gene's germline CDR1 is LGHDT and CDR2 YNNKEL (reference sequence). The CDR3 loop spans 14 amino acids. V lost 1 base to trimming and J lost 1 base, with 8 bases between them. The CDR3 nucleotides are TGTGCCAGCAGCCAAGGCCGGAGTTCCTACGAGCAGTACTTC. This sequence encodes CASSQGRSSYEQYF.

This clonotype was seen a few times. This chain connects TRBV11-1 to TRBJ2-1; 10 nucleotides line up with TRBD2. Germline V lookup: CDR1 SGHAT, CDR2 FQDESV (reference sequence). The length of the CDR3 is 18 residues. Unmatched junction bases numbered 9, after V lost 3 bases and J lost 1 base. This CDR3 is CASSFSSVAGGSYNEQFF. For the CDR3, the DNA is TGTGCCAGCAGCTTTAGTTCTGTAGCGGGGGGATCCTACAATGAGCAGTTCTTC.

The sample holds many counts of this clonotype. The V gene is TRBV6-1, the J gene TRBJ1-4; D unresolved. Per the germline V gene, CDR1 is MNHNS and CDR2 is SASEGT. The V gene lost 5 bases and the J gene lost 7 bases, with 14 bases spanning the gap. The CDR3 consists of 14 residues. CDR3 region: CASSKLEGFEKLFF. The CDR3, as DNA: TGTGCCAGCAGTAAACTTGAAGGCTTTGAAAAACTGTTTTTT.

This clonotype was seen a handful of times. V gene TRBV10-3 combines with J gene TRBJ1-5; TRBD1 is a possible D gene (5 bases). Per germline, CDR1 ENHRY and CDR2 SYGVKD. The CDR3 sequence is 15 residues long. Deletions cut 2 bases from V and 2 bases from J, with 10 bases between. CDR3 in amino acids: CAISELGGGNQPQHF. CDR3 bases: TGTGCCATCAGTGAGCTTGGGGGAGGCAATCAGCCCCAGCATTTT.

The chain links TRBV12-3 or TRBV12-4 to TRBJ2-2; tentatively, D is TRBD1 (6 bases). The CDR3 contains 12 residues. The V gene lost 6 bases and the J gene lost 7 bases, with 9 bases spanning the gap. In nucleotides, the CDR3 is TGTGCCAGCAGGCAGGGGAACGGGGAGCTGTTTTTT. This gives the protein CASRQGNGELFF.

This clonotype showed up many times. The V call is TRBV5-1, the J call TRBJ2-2; the D gene is possibly TRBD2 (6 bases). Per germline, CDR1 SGHRS and CDR2 YFSETQ. There are 15 residues in the CDR3. V was cut by 1 base and J by 5 bases, with 12 bases left in between. This CDR3 is CASSLTVRGTGELFF. The CDR3 DNA reads as TGCGCCAGCAGCTTGACTGTTCGGGGGACCGGGGAGCTGTTTTTT.

This clonotype was detected many times. This chain links TRBV20-1 with TRBJ2-1, with D perhaps matching TRBD2 (7 bases). The CDR3 has 14 amino acids. V lost 7 bases, J lost 4 bases, and 17 bases lay in between. In germline, CDR1 is DFQATT, CDR2 SNEGSKA (reference sequence). CDR3 amino acids: CSVSGGALYNEQFF. The CDR3 DNA is TGCAGTGTGAGTGGGGGGGCGTTATACAATGAGCAGTTCTTC.

This clonotype was seen a few times. The V call is TRBV28, the J call TRBJ2-5; 7 positions agree with TRBD1. Trimming took 8 bases from V and 2 from J; bases not matched to a gene: 8. Germline V CDR1 and CDR2: MDHEN, SYDVKM. The CDR3 length is 14 residues. The CDR3: CASGTAPFQETQYF. As DNA, the CDR3 is TGTGCCAGCGGGACAGCCCCATTTCAAGAGACCCAGTACTTC.